These T cell receptor beta chains were read from a single sample in a study of T cell changes during pregnancy in multiple sclerosis. Some clones are missing from TCRdb's copy, which holds only in-frame ones; the method was immunoSEQ multiplex PCR. The table includes approximately 50,000 clones, around 92% detected once. The input for sequencing was CD4+ T cells from peripheral blood mononuclear cells, taken after pregnancy. The receptors originated from a female donor with multiple sclerosis, enrolled in a pregnancy study. Both conserved end residues are part of each CDR3. D genes are given only for firm matches. Where a row states a size, it is once, few, many or the class of an expanded clone; other rows omit it.

D,size,J,V,DNA,CDR3
TRBD2,once,TRBJ2-3,TRBV7-2,TGTGCCACGGCTAGCGGGAGCAACCCAGATACGCAGTATTTT,CATASGSNPDTQYF
TRBD2,-,TRBJ2-5,TRBV7-7,TGTGCTAGCAGCTTATCTTCTAGCGGTCAAGAGACCCAGTACTTC,CASSLSSSGQETQYF
-,few,TRBJ2-1,TRBV4-1,TGCGCCAGCAGCCATAGTCCCGAGCAGTTCTTC,CASSHSPEQFF
TRBD2,-,TRBJ2-1,TRBV7-2,TGTGCCAGCAGCCCAGGGGGACTAGCTCACAATGAGCAGTTCTTC,CASSPGGLAHNEQFF
TRBD2,-,TRBJ2-1,TRBV28,TGTGCCAGCAGTTTCCGGACTAGCGTGGCCTACAATGAGCAGTTCTTC,CASSFRTSVAYNEQFF
TRBD2,-,TRBJ2-7,TRBV28,TGTGCCAGCAGTTTATGGTCACGGGGATGGACTAGCGGGAGGGGTGAGCAGTACTTC,CASSLWSRGWTSGRGEQYF
-,once,TRBJ2-7,TRBV20-1,TGCAGTGCTCAGGGCTACGAGCAGTACTTC,CSAQGYEQYF
TRBD2,-,TRBJ2-1,TRBV5-6,TGTGCCAGCAGCTTGGTCGCGGGGGAGAGCTCCTACAATGAGCAGTTCTTC,CASSLVAGESSYNEQFF
-,few,TRBJ2-7,TRBV5-6,TGTGCCAGCAGCTCAGGGGGGAACTACGAGCAGTACTTC,CASSSGGNYEQYF
-,-,TRBJ2-7,TRBV7-2,TGTGCCAGCAGCCCGAGCTCCTACGAGCAGTACTTC,CASSPSSYEQYF
TRBD2,-,TRBJ2-7,TRBV7-8,TGTGCCAGCAGCTTCGGACTAGCGGGAGCCTACGAGCAGTACTTC,CASSFGLAGAYEQYF
TRBD1,-,TRBJ1-3,TRBV7-3,TGTGCCAGCAGCTCTATGCAGGGGGGCACCATATATTTT,CASSSMQGGTIYF
-,few,TRBJ2-3,TRBV5-6,TGTGCCAGCAGCTTGGGGGCAGGGGAGAGAAAGGATACGCAGTATTTT,CASSLGAGERKDTQYF
-,-,TRBJ2-5,TRBV10-1,TGCGCCAGCAGCTCAACGACTTGGCAGCCCCAAGAGACCCAGTACTTC,CASSSTTWQPQETQYF
TRBD2,-,TRBJ2-1,TRBV20-1,TGCAGTGTGCGGGAGGGGGGGCAGTTCTTC,CSVREGGQFF
-,-,TRBJ2-7,TRBV7-8,TGTGCCAGCAGCTTAGTTTGGGGGGGCGCGTCCTACGAGCAGTACTTC,CASSLVWGGASYEQYF
TRBD1,-,TRBJ1-2,TRBV6-6,TGTGCCAGCGCCGAGGGACAGAATGGCTACACCTTC,CASAEGQNGYTF
-,-,TRBJ1-2,TRBV2,TGTGCCAGCAGTGAGAGCTTGACTAGCTACACCTTC,CASSESLTSYTF
-,-,TRBJ1-5,TRBV7-2,TGTGCCAGCAGCCCGGACAGCCATCAGCCCCAGCATTTT,CASSPDSHQPQHF
TRBD1,once,TRBJ1-2,TRBV6-6,TGTGCCAGCAGGACCCGACAGGGGGCGGGCACCTTC,CASRTRQGAGTF
-,-,TRBJ2-5,TRBV2,TGTGCCAGCAGTCGGGACTCCTCGGAGACCCAGTACTTC,CASSRDSSETQYF
TRBD1,-,TRBJ2-1,TRBV29-1,TGCAGCGTGACAGGGGGTGGCAATGAGCAGTTCTTC,CSVTGGGNEQFF
TRBD2,-,TRBJ2-7,TRBV6-4,TGTGCCAGCAGTGACCCCTTAGCGGGACCCTCTACAGAGCAGTACTTC,CASSDPLAGPSTEQYF
TRBD1,once,TRBJ1-2,TRBV6-5,TGTGCCAGCAGAGAACAGGGGGCTTGGGGCTATGGCTACACCTTC,CASREQGAWGYGYTF
-,few,TRBJ1-5,TRBV25-1,TGTGCCAGCAGGGGGGGGGCGGGACAGCCCCAGCATTTT,CASRGGAGQPQHF
TRBD1,-,TRBJ2-7,TRBV19,TGTGCCAGTAGCGGACAGGGGGGGACCTACGAGCAGTACTTC,CASSGQGGTYEQYF
-,-,TRBJ2-5,TRBV11-2,TGTGCCAGCAACTTAGATGGGAGGTACGCGACTCAGAGGTTAGAGACCCAGTACTTC,CASNLDGRYATQRLETQYF
-,-,TRBJ1-4,TRBV15,TGTGCCACCAGCAGCGTGGGGGCTAGGGAAAAACTGTTTTTT,CATSSVGAREKLFF
-,-,TRBJ1-1,TRBV19,TGTGCCAGTAGTATTATAACAGGGAAAGCTGAAGCTTTCTTT,CASSIITGKAEAFF
TRBD1,few,TRBJ2-2,TRBV7-9,TGTGCCAGCAGCTTCGGACAGGGGTTCAACACCGGGGAGCTGTTTTTT,CASSFGQGFNTGELFF
-,once,TRBJ2-7,TRBV28,TGTGCCAGCTGGGGAGCCTACGAGCAGTACTTC,CASWGAYEQYF
-,-,TRBJ2-1,TRBV14,TGTGCCAGCAGCCAAGTCTGGAGCTCCTACAATGAGCAGTTCTTC,CASSQVWSSYNEQFF
TRBD1,-,TRBJ2-3,TRBV4-3,TGCGCCAGCAGCCCGGGACAGAGAGCAGATACGCAGTATTTT,CASSPGQRADTQYF
-,-,TRBJ1-3,TRBV7-9,TGTGCCAGCAGCTTAGACAGGGAGGGTGGAAACACCATATATTTT,CASSLDREGGNTIYF
-,-,TRBJ2-7,TRBV14,TGTGCCAGCAGCCGAGACCACACCGGGTCCGAGCAGTACTTC,CASSRDHTGSEQYF
TRBD2,-,TRBJ2-1,TRBV27,TGTGCCAGCCCCGGGACTAGCGGGAAGTCCTACAATGAGCAGTTCTTC,CASPGTSGKSYNEQFF
-,-,TRBJ1-1,TRBV7-6,TGTGCCAGCAGGGAGGGCCCGACGAACACTGAAGCTTTCTTT,CASREGPTNTEAFF
-,-,TRBJ2-1,TRBV9,TGTGCCAGCAGCCCTTGGGGTAGCGGCGGGAACAATGAGCAGTTCTTC,CASSPWGSGGNNEQFF
-,-,TRBJ1-1,TRBV6-1,TGTGCCAGCAGTGAAAACAGGGTGAGCACTGAAGCTTTCTTT,CASSENRVSTEAFF
-,-,TRBJ1-4,TRBV27,TGTGCCAGCAGTTTTGGGAGGGCGAATGAAAAACTGTTTTTT,CASSFGRANEKLFF
-,-,TRBJ2-5,TRBV30,TGTGCCTGGAGTGTACTGCTCGGAGAGACCCAGTACTTC,CAWSVLLGETQYF
TRBD1,-,TRBJ2-2,TRBV30,TGTGCCTGGGGACAGGGGACCACCGGGGAGCTGTTTTTT,CAWGQGTTGELFF
TRBD1,-,TRBJ1-4,TRBV28,TGTGCCAGCGGATTAACAGGGGGGAATGAAAAACTGTTTTTT,CASGLTGGNEKLFF
TRBD1,-,TRBJ2-1,TRBV19,TGTGCCAGTAGGAGGACAGGGGTTGCTGAGCAGTTCTTC,CASRRTGVAEQFF
TRBD1,-,TRBJ2-7,TRBV18,TGTGCCAGCTCACCAGAAGTCAGGGGGAAGCAGTACTTC,CASSPEVRGKQYF